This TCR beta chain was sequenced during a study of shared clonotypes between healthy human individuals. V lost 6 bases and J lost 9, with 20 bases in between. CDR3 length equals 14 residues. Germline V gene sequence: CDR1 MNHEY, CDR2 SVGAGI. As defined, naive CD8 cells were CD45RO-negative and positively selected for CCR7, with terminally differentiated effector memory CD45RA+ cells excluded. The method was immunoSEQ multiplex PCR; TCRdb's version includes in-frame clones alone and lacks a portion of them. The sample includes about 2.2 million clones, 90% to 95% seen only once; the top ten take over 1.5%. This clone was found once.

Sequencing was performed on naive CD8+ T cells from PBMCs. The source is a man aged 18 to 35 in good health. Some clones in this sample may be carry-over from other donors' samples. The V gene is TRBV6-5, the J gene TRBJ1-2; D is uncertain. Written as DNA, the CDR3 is TGTGCCAGCAGGGCCTTGGACGGATCGAAAAGCTACACCTTC. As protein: CASRALDGSKSYTF.